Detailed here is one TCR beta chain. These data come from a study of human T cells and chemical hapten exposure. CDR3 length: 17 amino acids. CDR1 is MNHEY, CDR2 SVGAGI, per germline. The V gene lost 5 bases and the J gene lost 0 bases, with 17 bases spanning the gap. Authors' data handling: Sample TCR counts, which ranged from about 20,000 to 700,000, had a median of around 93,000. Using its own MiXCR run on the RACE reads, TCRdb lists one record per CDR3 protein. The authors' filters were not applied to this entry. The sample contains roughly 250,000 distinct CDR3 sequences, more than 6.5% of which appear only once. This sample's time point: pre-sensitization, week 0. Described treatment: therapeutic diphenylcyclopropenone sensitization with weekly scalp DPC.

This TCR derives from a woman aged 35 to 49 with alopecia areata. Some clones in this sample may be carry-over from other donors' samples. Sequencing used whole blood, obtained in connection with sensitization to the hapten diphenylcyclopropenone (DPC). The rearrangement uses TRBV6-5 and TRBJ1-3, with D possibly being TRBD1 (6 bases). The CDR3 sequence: CASSPIWTEASGNTIYF. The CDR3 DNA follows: TGTGCCAGCAGTCCAATATGGACAGAGGCCTCTGGAAACACCATATATTTT.